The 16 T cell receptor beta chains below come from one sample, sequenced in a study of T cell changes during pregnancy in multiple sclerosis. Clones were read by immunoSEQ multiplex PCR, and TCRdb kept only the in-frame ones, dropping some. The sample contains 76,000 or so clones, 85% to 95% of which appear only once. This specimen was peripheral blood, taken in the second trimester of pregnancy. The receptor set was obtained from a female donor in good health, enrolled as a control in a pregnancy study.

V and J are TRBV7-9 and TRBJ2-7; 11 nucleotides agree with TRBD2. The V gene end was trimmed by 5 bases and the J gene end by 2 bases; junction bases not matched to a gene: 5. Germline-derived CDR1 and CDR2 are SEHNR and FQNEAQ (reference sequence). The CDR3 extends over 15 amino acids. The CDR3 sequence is CASSGLAGVTYEQYF. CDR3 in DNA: TGTGCCAGCAGCGGACTAGCGGGTGTTACCTACGAGCAGTACTTC. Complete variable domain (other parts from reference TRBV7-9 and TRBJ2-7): DTGVSQNPRHKITKRGQNVTFRCDPISEHNRLYWYRQTLGQGPEFLTYFQNEAQLEKSRLLSDRFSAERPKGSFSTLEIQRTEQGDSAMYLCASSGLAGVTYEQYFGPGTRLTVT.

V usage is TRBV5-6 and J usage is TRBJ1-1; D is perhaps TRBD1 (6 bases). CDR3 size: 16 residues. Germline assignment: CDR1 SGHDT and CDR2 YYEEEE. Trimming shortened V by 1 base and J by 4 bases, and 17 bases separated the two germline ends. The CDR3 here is CASSLLGGGRRTEAFF. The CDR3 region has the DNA TGTGCCAGCAGCTTGTTAGGGGGAGGGAGACGCACTGAAGCTTTCTTT.

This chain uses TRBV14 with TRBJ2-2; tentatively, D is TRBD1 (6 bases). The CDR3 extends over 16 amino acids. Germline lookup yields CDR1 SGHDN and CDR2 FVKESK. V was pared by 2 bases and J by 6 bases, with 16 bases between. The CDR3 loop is CASSQRTPRTAGELFF. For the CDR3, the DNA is TGTGCCAGCAGCCAACGAACCCCCCGGACAGCCGGGGAGCTGTTTTTT. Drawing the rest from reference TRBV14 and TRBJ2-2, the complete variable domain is EAGVTQFPSHSVIEKGQTVTLRCDPISGHDNLYWYRRVMGKEIKFLLHFVKESKQDESGMPNNRFLAERTGGTYSTLKVQPAELEDSGVYFCASSQRTPRTAGELFFGEGSRLTVL.

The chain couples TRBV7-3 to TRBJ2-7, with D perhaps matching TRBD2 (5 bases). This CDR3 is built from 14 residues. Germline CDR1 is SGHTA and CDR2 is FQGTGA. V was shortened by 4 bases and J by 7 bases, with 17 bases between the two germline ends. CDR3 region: CASSSGSGPREQYF. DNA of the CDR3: TGTGCCAGCAGCTCGGGGAGTGGCCCTCGAGAGCAGTACTTC.

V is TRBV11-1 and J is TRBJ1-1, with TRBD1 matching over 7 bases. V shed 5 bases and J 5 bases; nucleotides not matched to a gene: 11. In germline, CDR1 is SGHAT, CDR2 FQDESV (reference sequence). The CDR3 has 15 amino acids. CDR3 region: CASSLRQGRRTEAFF. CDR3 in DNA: TGTGCCAGCAGCCTCAGACAGGGCCGGAGGACTGAAGCTTTCTTT.

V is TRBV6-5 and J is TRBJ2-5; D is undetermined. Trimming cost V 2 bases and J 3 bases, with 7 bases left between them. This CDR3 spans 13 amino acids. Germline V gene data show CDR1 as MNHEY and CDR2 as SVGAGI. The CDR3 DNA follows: TGTGCCAGCAGTTACGGCAGGAAAGAGACCCAGTACTTC. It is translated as CASSYGRKETQYF.

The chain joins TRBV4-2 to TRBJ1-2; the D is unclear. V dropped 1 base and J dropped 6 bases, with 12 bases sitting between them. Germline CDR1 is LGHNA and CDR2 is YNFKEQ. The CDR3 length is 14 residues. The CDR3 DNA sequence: TGTGCCAGCAGCCAAGTCTTCAGTCCTGATGGCTACACCTTC. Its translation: CASSQVFSPDGYTF.

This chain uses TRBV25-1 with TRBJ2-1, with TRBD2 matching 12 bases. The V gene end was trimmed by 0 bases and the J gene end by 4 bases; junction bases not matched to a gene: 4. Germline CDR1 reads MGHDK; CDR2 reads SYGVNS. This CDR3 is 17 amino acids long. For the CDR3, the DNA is TGTGCCAGCAGTGAATATGCTAGCGGGGGGGTTTACAATGAGCAGTTCTTC. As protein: CASSEYASGGVYNEQFF.

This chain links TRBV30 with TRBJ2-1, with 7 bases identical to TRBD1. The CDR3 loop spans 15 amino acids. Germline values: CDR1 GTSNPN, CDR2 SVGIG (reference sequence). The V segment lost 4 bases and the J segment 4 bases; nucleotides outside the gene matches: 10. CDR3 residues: CAWNSGTENYNEQFF. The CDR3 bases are TGTGCCTGGAACTCCGGGACAGAAAATTACAATGAGCAGTTCTTC.

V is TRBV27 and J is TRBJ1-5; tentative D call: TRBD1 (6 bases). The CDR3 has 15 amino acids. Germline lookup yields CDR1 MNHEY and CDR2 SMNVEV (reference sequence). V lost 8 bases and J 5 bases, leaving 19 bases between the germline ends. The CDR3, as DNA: TGTGCCAGCCGAACCGGAACAGGGCGCCATCAGCCCCAGCATTTT. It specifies CASRTGTGRHQPQHF.

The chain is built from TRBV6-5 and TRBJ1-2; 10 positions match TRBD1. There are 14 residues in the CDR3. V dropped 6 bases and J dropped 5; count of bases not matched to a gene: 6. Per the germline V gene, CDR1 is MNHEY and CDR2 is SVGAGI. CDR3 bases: TGTGCCAGCAGCAGGGACAGGGGCGGGTATGGCTACACCTTC. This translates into CASSRDRGGYGYTF.

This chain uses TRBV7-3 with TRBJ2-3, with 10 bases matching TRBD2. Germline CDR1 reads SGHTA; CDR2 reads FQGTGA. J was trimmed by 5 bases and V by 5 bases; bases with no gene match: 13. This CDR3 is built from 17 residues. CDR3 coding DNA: TGTGCCAGCAGCCCCGTGGGAGCGGGGGGGCGGGAAGATACGCAGTATTTT. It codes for CASSPVGAGGREDTQYF.

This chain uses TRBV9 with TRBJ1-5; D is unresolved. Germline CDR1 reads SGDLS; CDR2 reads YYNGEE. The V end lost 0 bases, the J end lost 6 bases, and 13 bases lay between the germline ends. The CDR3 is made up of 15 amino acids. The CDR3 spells CASSVGPGEGQPQHF. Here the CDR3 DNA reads TGTGCCAGCAGCGTAGGGCCTGGAGAGGGTCAGCCCCAGCATTTT. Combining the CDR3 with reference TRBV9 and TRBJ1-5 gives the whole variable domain DSGVTQTPKHLITATGQRVTLRCSPRSGDLSVYWYQQSLDQGLQFLIQYYNGEERAKGNILERFSAQQFPDLHSELNLSSLELGDSALYFCASSVGPGEGQPQHFGDGTRLSIL.

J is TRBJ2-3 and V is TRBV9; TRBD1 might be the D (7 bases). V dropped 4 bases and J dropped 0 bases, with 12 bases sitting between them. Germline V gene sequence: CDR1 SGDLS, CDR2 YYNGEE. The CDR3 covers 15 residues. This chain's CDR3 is CASSMTGRSTDTQYF. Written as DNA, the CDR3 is TGTGCCAGCAGCATGACAGGGAGGAGCACAGATACGCAGTATTTT.

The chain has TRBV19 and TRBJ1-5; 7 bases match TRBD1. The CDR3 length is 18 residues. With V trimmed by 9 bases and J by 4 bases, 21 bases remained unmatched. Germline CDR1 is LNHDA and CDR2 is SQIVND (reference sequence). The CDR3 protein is CASYTSPRRQGANQPQHF. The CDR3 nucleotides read TGTGCCAGCTATACCTCCCCCCGAAGACAGGGAGCGAATCAGCCCCAGCATTTT.

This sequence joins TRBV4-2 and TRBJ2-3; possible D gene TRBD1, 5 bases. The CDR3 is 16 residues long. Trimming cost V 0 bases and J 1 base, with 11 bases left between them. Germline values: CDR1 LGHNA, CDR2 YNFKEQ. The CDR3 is CASSQEIPRGTDTQYF. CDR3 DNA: TGTGCCAGCAGCCAAGAAATCCCCAGGGGCACAGATACGCAGTATTTT.